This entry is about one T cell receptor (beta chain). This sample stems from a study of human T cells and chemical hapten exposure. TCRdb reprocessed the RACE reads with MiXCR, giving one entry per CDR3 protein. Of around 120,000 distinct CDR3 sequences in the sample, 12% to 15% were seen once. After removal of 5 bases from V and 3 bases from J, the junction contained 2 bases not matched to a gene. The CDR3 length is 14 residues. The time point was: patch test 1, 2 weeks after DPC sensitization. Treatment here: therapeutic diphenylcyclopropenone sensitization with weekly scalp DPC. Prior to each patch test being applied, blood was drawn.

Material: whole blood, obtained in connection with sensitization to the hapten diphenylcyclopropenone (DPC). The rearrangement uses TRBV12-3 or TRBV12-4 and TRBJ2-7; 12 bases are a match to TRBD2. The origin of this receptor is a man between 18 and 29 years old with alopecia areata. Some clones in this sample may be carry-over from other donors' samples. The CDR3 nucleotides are TGTGCCAGCAGTCCTAGCGGGGGGGACTACGAGCAGTACTTC. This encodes CASSPSGGDYEQYF.